The text below deals with one T cell receptor (beta chain). No antigen is known for it. Per-nucleotide qualities are absent, and no much larger clonotype sits a single base away. These data originate in a study of shared clonotypes between healthy human individuals (dated by TCRdb to the early 2020s). In the study overall: The cohort included a few men and two women between 18 and 49 years of age. For each donor, CD4 naive and CD4 memory were each given three plates, CD8 naive was given two plates, and CD8 memory was given one plate. To estimate repertoire size and how much clonotype sharing occurs between individuals, the study deeply sequenced the blood TCR repertoires of about five healthy adults. To increase sequencing depth and limit assay-specific biases, TCR repertoire library preparation and sequencing were carried out by different laboratories using diverse techniques. Between about 0.94 and 8.9 billion PBMCs per donor were obtained by leukapheresis. The full study reports these points: Because the study included only a small number of donors, the genetic and exposure-history diversity represented was limited. When a few donors were compared, the shared fraction of clonotypes was around 5.1% for naive CD4, 3.5% for naive CD8, 2.3% for memory CD4, and approximately 0.4% for memory CD8. Rarefaction of sorted-subset datasets indicated incomplete sequencing despite the large sequencing depth. Based on pairwise subsampling, the degree of clonotype sharing among donors was expected to be affected by sequencing depth. Compared with non-shared clonotypes, the clonotypes found in all four sorted-subset donors had higher generation probabilities. Estimated clonotype richness was generally larger for naive than for memory subsets. Sampling was restricted to blood, and TCR repertoires in tissues likely differ from the TCR repertoires found in blood.

For the CD8 naive samples, CD45RO-negative cells were positively selected for CCR7, yielding a CD45RA+CCR7+ population from which TemRA cells were excluded. The donors were healthy, HIV-negative adults with no recently reported acute infections or vaccinations. Only Caucasian adults living in Nashville, Tennessee, USA were represented among the donors. After blood collection by leukapheresis, PBMCs were isolated using Ficoll-Histopaque density gradient centrifugation and then cryopreserved in the vapor phase of liquid nitrogen. Analytical flow cytometry was used to check the purity and quantity of each magnetically sorted T cell population. Genomic DNA was isolated from every sorted fraction and measured by UV absorbance on a Nanodrop 2000c. CDR1 is given as MNHEY and CDR2 as SMNVEV, both from the germline V gene (reference sequence). Counted from cysteine to phenylalanine, this CDR3 has 13 amino acids. Just CDR3 DNA is preserved here, 39 bases in frame from base 1. V is cut by 6 bases and J by 3 bases, and the space between the germline ends is 11 bases.

Using the deep immunoSEQ assay, TCR CDR3 regions were amplified from genomic DNA by multiplex PCR. Extracted genomic DNA from each cell subset was distributed evenly across all wells of several immunoSEQ 96-well plates, and each plate was treated as a replicate. For sorted subsets, roughly 200 ng of genomic DNA, equivalent to 25,000 to 35,000 T cell genomes, went into each replicate PCR. Purified libraries were measured with a Qubit 3.0 fluorometer, size-checked on a Bioanalyzer 2100, and measured again with the KAPA Library Quantification kit. A separate single-read 150-cycle Illumina NextSeq 550 flow cell was used to sequence each immunoSEQ 96-well plate. The paper's processing steps were these. Because only junctional sequences without quality scores were contained in the immunoSEQ output, filtering matching that applied to full-length reads could not be performed. To assign V/J genes and CDR3, sequences were annotated using PyIR, a Python wrapper for IgBLAST v1.9, with IMGT germline references. Reads were filtered out if the reads had weak V/J assignments (E-value above 1e-6), no CDR3, stop codons, out-of-frame junctions, or ambiguous translated residues. V3J clonotypes were defined as sequences sharing an identical inferred V gene, J gene, and CDR3 amino acid sequence. To compute the percentage overlap between repertoires, the number of shared unique clonotypes was divided by the size of the smaller repertoire. Richness of each repertoire was evaluated using RTK rarefaction, the Chao1 estimator, and Recon v2.1 estimates of unobserved clonotypes. OLGA was used to compute generation probabilities for all TCRbeta clonotypes that the gDNA method yielded from a few donors. This immuneACCESS table, as held by TCRdb, lists in-frame sequences with V and J called but not all clones. Of the missing ones, under half trace to an unresolved V gene in checked studies; the others have no known cause. The V and J calls and clone size are taken from that table; D and trimming were inferred from the DNA. Across this sample there are around 1.9 million clones, with around 95% seen only once. Of the sample, 1.5% to 2% falls within the top ten clones.

The sequenced sample consisted of naive CD8+ T cells from PBMCs. Explained via the paper, the cell subset or site label denotes: CD45RA+CCR7+. The origin of this receptor is a man between 18 and 29 years old in good health. Some clones in this sample may be carry-over from other donors' samples. The chain employs TRBV27 and TRBJ1-2; the D segment cannot be called with confidence. The nucleotides read TGTGCCAGCAGCCCCGGTGCCCACTATGGCTACACCTTC. The translation is CASSPGAHYGYTF.